This TCR beta chain stems from a study of molecular identifiers for immune sequencing clone quantification (dated by TCRdb to the late 2010s). With regard to the full study: For a replicate experiment, the RNA from either about 20,000 or 100,000 naive CD8 T cells was divided into five aliquots, and four of those aliquots went on to sequencing. CD8 T cells were used in a methods study to benchmark molecular-identifier clustering-based TCR repertoire sequencing (MIDCIRS) and TCR RNA copy counting.

The receptor library was made with PCR. Sequencing took place on an Illumina HiSeq 4000. Bulk TCR libraries were made following a previously described method, with the TCR primers given in Table S5. Purification of total RNA was performed with the Qiagen AllPrep DNA/RNA kit. Before analysis, reads from multiple sequencing runs of one library were combined. From the authors' description of their analysis: Only reads with exact TCR constant sequence were kept, trimmed to 150 nt, and grouped by their 12-nt molecular barcodes. Reads in each barcode group were sub-clustered using a 15% Levenshtein threshold, and a quality-weighted consensus sequence was built for each RNA molecule. Non-functional sequences were removed, as were lower-count sequences one edit away from another. Barcode sub-clusters with fewer than 20% of the maximum read count were removed, based on fitting two negative binomial distributions. Clones were called with MiXCR by TCRdb after fastp trimmed the public reads at Q25, and only in-frame beta chains were retained. Each record represents a unique CDR3 protein, reported with the most common genes and DNA among its rows. The V and J calls and clone size come from TCRdb's table, not from the authors' own analysis. The sample contains some 93,000 distinct CDR3 sequences, around 23% of them found a single time. About 1% of the sample belongs to the ten largest clones.

Regarding this clonotype: No cognate antigen has been identified for it. Base qualities are not at hand, and no much larger clone is one base apart.

The paper as a whole reports these results and caveats: The sizes of highly expanded clones could end up underestimated when identical TCR molecules share a barcode. Even against a background of about 960,000 naive CD8 T cells, spiked-in Jurkat TCR RNA amounting to a single cell's worth was reported to be detectable. Clones above 20 RNA copies held over 99% of molecules in CMV-specific effector cells but under 1% in naive cells. Modeling gave about 3 recovered TCR RNA copies per cell versus 7.5 to 10 by digital PCR, implying around 33% capture efficiency. Spiked-in Jurkat TCR RNA (about ten copies' worth), which is not part of the donor repertoire, was contained in the naive libraries. Without barcode sub-clustering, chimeric consensus sequences inflated TCR diversity; chimeras reached as high as 47%.

Naive CD8 T cell libraries were made from about 20,000 to 1,000,000 sorted cells using 10%, 30% or 50% of purified RNA. On a BD FACSAria II, naive CD8 T cells were FACS-sorted as CD8+CD4-CCR7+CD45RA+ and collected into RLT Plus buffer. To test detection sensitivity, Jurkat RNA equal to over nine TCR copies was added to samples of roughly 18,000-1,100,000 naive CD8 T cells. CD8 T cells were enriched using RosetteSep CD8+ T Cell Enrichment Cocktail and Ficoll-Paque, and the enriched cells then underwent ACK red cell lysis. The sample taken for sequencing was naive CD8+ T cells from blood, with Jurkat cell RNA spiked in. Reading the label with the study, this specimen's cell subset or site is: FACS-sorted CD8+CD4-CCR7+CD45RA+ naive T cells. The clonotype originates from a human donor in good health. Some libraries in this study had Jurkat cell RNA spiked in.

The DNA sequence is as follows: TGTGCCAGCAGTGGGCCACTTAGCACAGATACGCAGTATTTT. Its protein is CASSGPLSTDTQYF. The sequence joins TRBV12-3 or TRBV12-4 to TRBJ2-3; no D segment can be confidently identified. Cut back by 5 bases and 0 bases, the V and J ends lie 9 bases apart. The CDR3 covers 14 residues, taking in both the cysteine and the phenylalanine. The CDR3 DNA has 42 bases and is translated from base 1.